The source of this TCR beta chain is a study of blood T cell repertoires in COVID-19. Across the study: Samples taken during acute and convalescent COVID-19 were collected in the United States, Italy and Spain.

This CDR3 spans 13 amino acids. Germline lookup yields CDR1 MNHEY and CDR2 SVGEGT. V gave up 6 bases and J gave up 1 base, with 7 bases separating them. Original handling: How many nucleated cells were present was estimated from reference gene primer amplification. Using immunoSEQ multiplex PCR, the repertoire was profiled, and TCRdb retains in-frame clones only, with some absent. The V and J calls and clone size come from that table; D and trimming were worked out from the DNA. The sample consists of 150,000 or so clones, 65% to 90% of them appearing once. Sequenced: peripheral blood. The TCR comes from a man in his sixties with acute or convalescent COVID-19. The chain uses TRBV6-2 or TRBV6-3 and TRBJ1-5, with D unresolved. The CDR3 DNA follows: TGTGCCAGCAGCACGCAGAGCAATCAGCCCCAGCATTTT. This codes for CASSTQSNQPQHF.